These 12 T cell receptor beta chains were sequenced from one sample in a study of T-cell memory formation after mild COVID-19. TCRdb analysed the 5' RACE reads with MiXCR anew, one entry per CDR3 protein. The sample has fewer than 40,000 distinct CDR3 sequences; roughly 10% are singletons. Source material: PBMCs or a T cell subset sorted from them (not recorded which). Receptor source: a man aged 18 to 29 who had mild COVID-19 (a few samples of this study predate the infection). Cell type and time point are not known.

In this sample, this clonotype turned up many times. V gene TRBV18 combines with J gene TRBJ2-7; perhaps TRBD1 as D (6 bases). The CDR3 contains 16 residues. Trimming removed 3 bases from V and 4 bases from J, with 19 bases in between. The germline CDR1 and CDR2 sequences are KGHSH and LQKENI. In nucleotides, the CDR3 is TGTGCCAGCTCACCGGCTGGGGCAGGGGTGTTGTACGAGCAGTACTTC. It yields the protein CASSPAGAGVLYEQYF. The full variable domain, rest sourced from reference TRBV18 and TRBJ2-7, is NAGVMQNPRHLVRRRGQEARLRCSPMKGHSHVYWYRQLPEEGLKFMVYLQKENIIDESGMPKERFSAEFPKEGPSILRIQQVVRGDSAAYFCASSPAGAGVLYEQYFGPGTRLTVT.

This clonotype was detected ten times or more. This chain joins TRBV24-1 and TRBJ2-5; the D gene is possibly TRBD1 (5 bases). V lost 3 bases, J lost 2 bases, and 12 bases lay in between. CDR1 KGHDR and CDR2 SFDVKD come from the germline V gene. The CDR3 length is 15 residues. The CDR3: CATSDAAGQQETQYF. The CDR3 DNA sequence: TGTGCCACCAGTGATGCCGCAGGGCAACAAGAGACCCAGTACTTC.

The CDR3 sequence is CASSLHSKPTGELFF. The DNA for the CDR3 is TGTGCCAGTAGTCTCCACAGCAAACCCACCGGGGAGCTGTTTTTT. The chain carries TRBV19 and TRBJ2-2, with D unresolved. Trimming took off 5 bases at V and 4 bases at J, with 14 bases between the two ends. The CDR3 extends over 15 amino acids. Germline V gene sequence: CDR1 LNHDA, CDR2 SQIVND (reference sequence).

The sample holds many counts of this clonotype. This CDR3 is CASSFGDRDYGYTF. The CDR3 DNA is TGTGCCAGCAGTTTTGGGGACAGGGACTATGGCTACACCTTC. The chain joins TRBV12-3 or TRBV12-4 to TRBJ1-2; 9 nucleotides agree with TRBD1. The CDR3 runs 14 residues. The V and J ends lost 3 bases and 3 bases, in that order; junction bases with no gene match: 2.

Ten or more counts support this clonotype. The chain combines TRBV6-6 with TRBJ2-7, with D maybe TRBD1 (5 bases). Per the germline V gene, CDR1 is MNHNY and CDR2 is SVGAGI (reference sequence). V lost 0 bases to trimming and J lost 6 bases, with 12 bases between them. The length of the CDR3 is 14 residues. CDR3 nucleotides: TGTGCCAGCAGTTACTCTCAGGGCCCGGGCGAGCAGTACGTC. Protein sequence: CASSYSQGPGEQYV.

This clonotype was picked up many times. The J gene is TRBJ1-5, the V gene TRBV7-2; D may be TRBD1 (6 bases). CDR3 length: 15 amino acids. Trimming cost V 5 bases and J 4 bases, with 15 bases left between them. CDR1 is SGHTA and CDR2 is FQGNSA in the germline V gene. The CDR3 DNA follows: TGTGCCAGCAGCGTAGAACGGGGGCGTAATCAGCCCCAGCATTTT. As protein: CASSVERGRNQPQHF.

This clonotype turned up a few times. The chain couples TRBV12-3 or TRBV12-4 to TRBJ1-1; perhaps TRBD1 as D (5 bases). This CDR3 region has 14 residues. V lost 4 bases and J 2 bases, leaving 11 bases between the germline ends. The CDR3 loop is CASSSSDTNTEAFF. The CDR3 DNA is TGTGCCAGCAGTTCCTCGGACACCAACACTGAAGCTTTCTTT.

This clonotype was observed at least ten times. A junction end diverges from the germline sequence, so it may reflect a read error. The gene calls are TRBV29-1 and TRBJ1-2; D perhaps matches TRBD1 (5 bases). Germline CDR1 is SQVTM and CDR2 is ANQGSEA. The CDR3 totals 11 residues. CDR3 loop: CSGEDGGGYTF. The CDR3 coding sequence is TGCAGCGGTGAAGACGGGGGAGGCTACACCTTC.

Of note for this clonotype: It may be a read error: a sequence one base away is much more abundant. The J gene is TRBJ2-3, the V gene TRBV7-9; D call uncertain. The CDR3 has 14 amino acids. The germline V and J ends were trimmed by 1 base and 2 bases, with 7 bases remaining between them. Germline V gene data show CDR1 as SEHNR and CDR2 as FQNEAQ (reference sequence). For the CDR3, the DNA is TGTGCCAGCAGCTTAGATTTTATCACAGATACGCAGTATTTT. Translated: CASSLDFITDTQYF.

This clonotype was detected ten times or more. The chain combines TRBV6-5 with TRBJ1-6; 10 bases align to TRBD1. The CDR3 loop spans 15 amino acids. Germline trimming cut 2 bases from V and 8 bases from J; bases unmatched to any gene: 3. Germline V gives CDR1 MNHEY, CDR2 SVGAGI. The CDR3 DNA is TGTGCCAGCAGTTACGCCGGGACAGGGGATTCACCCCTCCACTTT. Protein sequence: CASSYAGTGDSPLHF.

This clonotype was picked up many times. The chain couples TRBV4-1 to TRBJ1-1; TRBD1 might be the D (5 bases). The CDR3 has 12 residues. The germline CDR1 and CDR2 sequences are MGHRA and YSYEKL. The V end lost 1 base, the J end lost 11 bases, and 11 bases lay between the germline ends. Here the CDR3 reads CASSQVAGRAFF. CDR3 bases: TGCGCCAGCAGCCAAGTGGCAGGGAGGGCTTTCTTT.

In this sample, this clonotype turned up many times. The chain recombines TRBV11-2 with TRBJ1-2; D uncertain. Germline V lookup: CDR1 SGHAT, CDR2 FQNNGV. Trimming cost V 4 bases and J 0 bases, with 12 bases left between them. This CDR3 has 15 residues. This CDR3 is CASSSSRLPNYGYTF. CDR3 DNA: TGTGCCAGCAGCTCCTCGAGACTACCTAACTATGGCTACACCTTC.